Following are 29 T cell receptor beta chains from one sample sequenced in a study of CD8+ T cells in alopecia areata. The treatment: oral pan-JAK inhibitor, 5-10 mg twice daily. Once RNA had been extracted, it was reverse transcribed into cDNA to act as the sequencing template. Generated by immunoSEQ multiplex PCR, the TCRdb table keeps only in-frame clones and is missing some. The table shows approximately 210,000 clones, with under 80% occurring only once. The material was CD4+ T cells sorted from blood, obtained around week 50, from a patient treated with tofacitinib. The receptor source for this set is a human donor with alopecia areata.

The chain is built from TRBV29-1 and TRBJ1-1, with a possible D match to TRBD1 (6 bases). Trimming pared 3 bases from V and 4 bases from J, leaving 15 bases between. The CDR3 has 14 residues. The V gene's germline CDR1 is SQVTM and CDR2 ANQGSEA. The CDR3: CSVDLTGYGTEAFF. The CDR3 DNA sequence: TGCAGCGTTGACTTAACAGGGTATGGCACTGAAGCTTTCTTT.

J is TRBJ2-7 and V is TRBV27, with a weak D call TRBD2 (5 bases). With 7 bases removed from V and 2 bases from J, the gap between germline ends came to 21 bases. CDR1 is MNHEY and CDR2 is SMNVEV in the germline V gene (reference sequence). This CDR3 has 16 amino acids. CDR3 sequence: CASKRNREEPPYEQYF. The CDR3 DNA follows: TGTGCCAGCAAGAGGAACCGGGAAGAACCCCCCTACGAGCAGTACTTC.

This chain uses TRBV30 with TRBJ1-6; a possible D gene is TRBD1 (5 bases). Germline V gene sequence: CDR1 GTSNPN, CDR2 SVGIG (reference sequence). Trimming pared 0 bases from V and 10 bases from J, leaving 13 bases between. The CDR3 loop spans 14 amino acids. The CDR3 sequence is CAWSVQQGRSPLHF. The CDR3 region has the DNA TGTGCCTGGAGTGTACAGCAGGGTCGATCACCCCTCCACTTT.

J is TRBJ1-1 and V is TRBV4-1, with D possibly being TRBD1 (5 bases). CDR1 MGHRA and CDR2 YSYEKL come from the germline V gene. The CDR3 is made up of 15 amino acids. Trimming removed 4 bases from V and 3 bases from J, with 15 bases in between. The chain's CDR3 is CASSPKGATDTEAFF. As DNA, the CDR3 is TGCGCCAGCAGCCCCAAAGGGGCCACTGACACTGAAGCTTTCTTT.

V is TRBV29-1 and J is TRBJ2-1; D tentatively reads TRBD1 or TRBD2 (7 bases each). The CDR3 extends over 13 amino acids. Trimming took 3 bases from V and 7 from J, leaving 13 bases between them. The germline V gene has CDR1 SQVTM and CDR2 ANQGSEA. CDR3 nucleotide sequence: TGCAGCGTTGATGGCAGGGGGGGGAATGAGCAGTTCTTC. This translates into CSVDGRGGNEQFF.

The chain links TRBV29-1 to TRBJ2-1; TRBD1 might be the D (5 bases). V was clipped by 8 bases and J by 10 bases, with 18 bases between them. Germline CDR1 SQVTM, CDR2 ANQGSEA. CDR3 length: 12 amino acids. CDR3 sequence (DNA): TGCAGCCCGCGGACACGGCGCAACGAGCAGTTCTTC. Translating gives CSPRTRRNEQFF.

CDR3 residues: CASSPGRVQETQYF. CDR3 nucleotide sequence: TGTGCCAGCTCACCGGGAAGAGTTCAAGAGACCCAGTACTTC. The chain has TRBV18 and TRBJ2-5; D uncertain. V was shortened by 3 bases and J by 2 bases, with 10 bases between the two germline ends. The germline CDR1 and CDR2 sequences are KGHSH and LQKENI. The CDR3 totals 14 residues.

The chain joins TRBV10-3 to TRBJ2-7; D is uncertain. The CDR3 is 13 residues long. V was cut by 0 bases and J by 2 bases, with 5 bases left in between. From germline, CDR1 is ENHRY and CDR2 SYGVKD. The CDR3 loop reads CAISESRAYEQYF. CDR3 DNA: TGTGCCATCAGTGAGTCCCGAGCCTACGAGCAGTACTTC.

The chain uses TRBV29-1 and TRBJ1-4; unclear D gene. CDR3 length: 11 residues. Trimming took off 5 bases at V and 6 bases at J, with 7 bases between the two ends. Germline assignment: CDR1 SQVTM and CDR2 ANQGSEA. The CDR3 nucleotides are TGCAGCGTTCGTCGGGATGAAAAACTGTTTTTT. Translating it yields CSVRRDEKLFF. The full variable domain, its missing parts supplied by reference TRBV29-1 and TRBJ1-4, is SAVISQKPSRDICQRGTSLTIQCQVDSQVTMMFWYRQQPGQSLTLIATANQGSEATYESGFVIDKFPISRPNLTFSTLTVSNMSPEDSSIYLCSVRRDEKLFFGSGTQLSVL.

The chain uses TRBV2 and TRBJ2-3, with D perhaps TRBD1 (6 bases). The germline V and J ends were trimmed by 1 base and 5 bases, with 7 bases remaining between them. CDR1 and CDR2 (germline): SNHLY, FYNNEI. The CDR3 totals 13 residues. This CDR3 reads CASSEEGVDTQYF. Written as DNA, the CDR3 is TGTGCCAGCAGTGAAGAGGGGGTAGATACGCAGTATTTT.

The gene calls are TRBV5-1 and TRBJ2-1, with TRBD2 matching over 7 bases. The CDR3 extends over 15 amino acids. Germline values: CDR1 SGHRS, CDR2 YFSETQ. V lost 4 bases and J lost 6; bases outside the gene matches: 10. The CDR3 DNA reads TGCGCCAGCAGCCCCAGCGGGGTGGTTCCCAATGAGCAGTTCTTC. Residues: CASSPSGVVPNEQFF.

The chain is built from TRBV30 and TRBJ2-1, with no clear D. The length of the CDR3 is 13 residues. Trimming shortened V by 8 bases and J by 4 bases, and 15 bases separated the two germline ends. Per the germline V gene, CDR1 is GTSNPN and CDR2 is SVGIG (reference sequence). CDR3 amino acids: CARSFLRYNEQFF. For the CDR3, the DNA is TGTGCCCGTTCCTTCCTGAGATACAATGAGCAGTTCTTC.

This clone was recorded a few times. This chain joins TRBV30 and TRBJ2-2; D uncertain. The CDR3 contains 12 residues. Germline V CDR1 and CDR2: GTSNPN, SVGIG (reference sequence). The V and J ends lost 2 bases and 5 bases respectively, with 6 bases between them. In nucleotides, the CDR3 is TGTGCCTGGAGTTTGGTGACCGGGGAGCTGTTTTTT. Its protein product is CAWSLVTGELFF.

The V gene is TRBV4-3, the J gene TRBJ2-1; TRBD2 agrees at 9 bases. The ends lost 3 bases at V and 10 bases at J; junction bases unmatched: 4. Germline CDR1 LGHNA, CDR2 YSLEER. The CDR3 extends over 13 amino acids. The CDR3 here is CASSHRTSDEQFF. DNA for the CDR3: TGCGCCAGCAGCCATAGGACTAGCGACGAGCAGTTCTTC.

With respect to this clone: An end of the junction differs from the germline gene, which may be a read error. V is TRBV25-1 and J is TRBJ1-6; D gene ambiguous. The CDR3 spans 15 residues. Germline V gives CDR1 MGHDK, CDR2 SYGVNS. The DNA for the CDR3 is TGTGCCAGCAGCGAATCCACCGGGGTTTTTTCACCCCTCCACTTT. Amino acids: CASSESTGVFSPLHF.

This chain uses TRBV29-1 with TRBJ2-7; 8 bases map to TRBD2. Germline V CDR1 and CDR2: SQVTM, ANQGSEA. This CDR3 contains 13 residues. After removal of 4 bases from V and 4 bases from J, the junction contained 6 bases not matched to a gene. CDR3 amino acids: CSVVAGQSYEQYF. The CDR3 DNA follows: TGCAGCGTTGTAGCGGGACAAAGTTACGAGCAGTACTTC.

The chain employs TRBV7-9 and TRBJ2-2; 12 bases fit TRBD2. Germline trimming cut 9 bases from V and 2 bases from J; bases unmatched to any gene: 4. The CDR3 consists of 15 residues. Germline CDR1 is SEHNR and CDR2 is FQNEAQ (reference sequence). In DNA, the CDR3 is TGTGCCAGTCGACTAGCGGGGGACAACACCGGGGAGCTGTTTTTT. As protein: CASRLAGDNTGELFF.

The chain couples TRBV4-1 to TRBJ2-7; 9 positions match TRBD1. With V trimmed by 4 bases and J by 1 base, 11 bases remained unmatched. Germline V gene lookup returns CDR1 MGHRA and CDR2 YSYEKL. The CDR3 extends over 17 amino acids. The CDR3 here is CASSLLRRGQGSYEQYF. Written as DNA, the CDR3 is TGCGCCAGCAGCCTCCTCAGGCGGGGACAGGGATCCTACGAGCAGTACTTC.

This clone appeared a single time. J is TRBJ2-7 and V is TRBV29-1, with a tentative D call TRBD1 (6 bases). Germline V lookup: CDR1 SQVTM, CDR2 ANQGSEA. V dropped 6 bases and J dropped 6 bases, with 21 bases sitting between them. This CDR3 comprises 14 residues. The chain's CDR3 is CSVAHRQDSSEQYF. The CDR3 coding sequence is TGCAGCGTCGCCCACAGACAGGATTCGTCCGAGCAGTACTTC.

This clone was picked up one time. This chain links TRBV4-3 with TRBJ2-5, with 10 bases fitting TRBD1. Germline CDR1 and CDR2: LGHNA and YSLEER. V lost 2 bases to trimming and J lost 4 bases; unmatched junction nucleotides: 7. This CDR3 has 16 amino acids. CDR3 sequence reads: CASSQRGQGRGETQYF. For the CDR3, the DNA is TGCGCCAGCAGCCAAAGGGGACAGGGGAGGGGAGAGACCCAGTACTTC.

The chain employs TRBV29-1 and TRBJ2-3; 11 nucleotides align to TRBD1. V lost 7 bases and J lost 7; bases outside the gene matches: 7. CDR3 length: 13 amino acids. CDR1 is SQVTM, CDR2 ANQGSEA, per germline. Here the CDR3 DNA reads TGCAGCGGTCATCGGGACAGGGGGAATACGCAGTATTTT. This codes for CSGHRDRGNTQYF.

This clone was found a few times. The V and J genes are TRBV18 and TRBJ1-4; no firm D call. This CDR3 region has 13 residues. Per the germline V gene, CDR1 is KGHSH and CDR2 is LQKENI. Trimming removed 5 bases at V and 8 bases at J, with 12 bases between. CDR3 nucleotides: TGTGCCAGCTCATCCGAAGAGAGGGAAAAACTGTTTTTT. Amino acids: CASSSEEREKLFF.

This clone was observed once. The chain is built from TRBV29-1 and TRBJ1-2; no firm D call. The germline V gene has CDR1 SQVTM and CDR2 ANQGSEA. Trimming left V 3 bases short and J 0 bases short, with 14 bases between. This CDR3 region has 15 residues. The DNA for the CDR3 is TGCAGCGTTGACAGGAATACTTTAGCTAACTATGGCTACACCTTC. It encodes CSVDRNTLANYGYTF.

CDR3 region: CSGRTGGADTEAFF. In nucleotides, the CDR3 is TGCAGCGGGCGGACAGGGGGAGCGGACACTGAAGCTTTCTTT. The chain combines TRBV29-1 with TRBJ1-1; TRBD1 aligns across 10 bases. There are 14 residues in the CDR3. Unmatched junction bases numbered 8, after V lost 7 bases and J lost 3 bases. CDR1 is SQVTM, CDR2 ANQGSEA, per germline.

The chain joins TRBV7-2 to TRBJ1-2; D remains unclear. V was cut by 6 bases and J by 2 bases, with 10 bases left in between. Germline values: CDR1 SGHTA, CDR2 FQGNSA. The CDR3 contains 13 residues. CDR3 sequence: CASRPDRNYGYTF. The CDR3 coding sequence is TGTGCCAGCAGACCGGACCGAAACTATGGCTACACCTTC.

This clone has a handful of counts. This chain connects TRBV18 to TRBJ2-1; maybe TRBD2 (5 bases). CDR3 length: 14 amino acids. The V and J ends lost 0 bases and 9 bases respectively, with 12 bases between them. In germline, CDR1 is KGHSH, CDR2 LQKENI. The CDR3 protein is CASSPPSSFGEQFF. The CDR3 coding sequence is TGTGCCAGCTCACCACCGTCTAGCTTTGGTGAGCAGTTCTTC.

The rearrangement links TRBV7-2 to TRBJ2-5, with D perhaps TRBD2 (5 bases). The CDR3 consists of 13 residues. Per germline, CDR1 SGHTA and CDR2 FQGNSA. The V and J ends lost 2 bases and 5 bases respectively, with 9 bases between them. The CDR3 is CASSLQEVETQYF. The CDR3 DNA is TGTGCCAGCAGCTTACAGGAGGTCGAGACCCAGTACTTC.

V usage is TRBV6-6 and J usage is TRBJ1-2, with D possibly matching TRBD1 (6 bases). The CDR3 extends over 14 amino acids. Trimming took off 5 bases at V and 8 bases at J, with 18 bases between the two ends. Germline V gene lookup returns CDR1 MNHNY and CDR2 SVGAGI (reference sequence). In nucleotides, the CDR3 is TGTGCCAGCAGTGGACCTACAGGGTTAGACGGCTACACCTTC. This gives the protein CASSGPTGLDGYTF.

The V call is TRBV5-6, the J call TRBJ2-1; the match to TRBD2 covers 9 bases. This CDR3 contains 16 residues. J gave up 10 bases and V 4 bases, and 15 bases lay outside the gene matches. Germline CDR1 SGHDT, CDR2 YYEEEE. The CDR3 here is CASSPDLAGSLGEQFF. In DNA form, the CDR3 reads TGTGCCAGCAGCCCTGACCTAGCGGGGTCCCTCGGGGAGCAGTTCTTC.